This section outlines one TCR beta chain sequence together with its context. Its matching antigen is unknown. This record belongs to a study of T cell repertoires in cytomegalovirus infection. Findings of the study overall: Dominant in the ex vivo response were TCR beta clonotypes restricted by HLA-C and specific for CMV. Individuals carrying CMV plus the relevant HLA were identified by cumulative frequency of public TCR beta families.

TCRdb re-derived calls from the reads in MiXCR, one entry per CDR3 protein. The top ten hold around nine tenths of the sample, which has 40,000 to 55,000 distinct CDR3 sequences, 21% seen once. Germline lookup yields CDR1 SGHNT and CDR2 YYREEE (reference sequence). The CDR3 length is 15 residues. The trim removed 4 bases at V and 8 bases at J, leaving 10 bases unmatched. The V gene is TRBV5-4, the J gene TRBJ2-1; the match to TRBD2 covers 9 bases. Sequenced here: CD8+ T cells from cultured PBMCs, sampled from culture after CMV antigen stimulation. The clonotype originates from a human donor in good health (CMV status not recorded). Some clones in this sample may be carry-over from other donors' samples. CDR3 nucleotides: TGTGCCAGCAGCCCGCGGGAGGGCCTCAACGATGAGCAGTTCTTC. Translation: CASSPREGLNDEQFF. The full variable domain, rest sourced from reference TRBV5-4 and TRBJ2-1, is ETGVTQSPTHLIKTRGQQVTLRCSSQSGHNTVSWYQQALGQGPQFIFQYYREEENGRGNFPPRFSGLQFPNYSSELNVNALELDDSALYLCASSPREGLNDEQFFGPGTRLTVL.